This T cell receptor (beta chain) appears in the sequencing data of a study of T-cell memory formation after mild COVID-19. This clonotype was detected ten times or more. Its matching antigen is unknown. TCRdb recomputed calls from the 5' RACE reads with MiXCR, one row per CDR3 protein. In the table there are around 140,000 distinct CDR3 sequences, 5.5% to 7% of which are singletons. Study-level results: CD4+ contracting clones were mainly CM and EM; CD8+ ones, EMRA.

Input material: PBMCs or a T cell subset sorted from them (not recorded which). This TCR came from an adult woman who had mild COVID-19 (a few samples of this study predate the infection). Cell type and time point are not known.

CDR3 in amino acids: CSAAVGVPDGYTF. CDR3 nucleotides: TGCAGTGCCGCCGTCGGAGTACCCGACGGCTACACCTTC. The rearrangement uses TRBV20-1 and TRBJ1-2; D is ambiguous. The CDR3 has 13 residues. Germline CDR1 is DFQATT and CDR2 is SNEGSKA (reference sequence). The ends were cut back, 6 bases at V and 8 bases at J, with 19 bases in the middle.